The 30 T cell receptor beta chains given below trace back to one sample, sequenced in a study of blood T cells in healthy people across ages. A second PCR of roughly 7 to 11 cycles used a sample-barcoded 5' primer and a J-beta primer mix. TCRdb re-derived calls from the 5' RACE reads in MiXCR, one entry per CDR3 protein. The sample holds 1 million to 1.2 million distinct CDR3 sequences; around two fifths are singletons and the top ten take 13%. Material: blood. The receptors here all came from a man aged 18 to 29 in good health.

The gene calls are TRBV5-6 and TRBJ1-2; D is perhaps TRBD1 (6 bases). This CDR3 region has 16 residues. CDR1 is SGHDT, CDR2 YYEEEE, per germline. V was shortened by 1 base and J by 0 bases, with 13 bases between the two germline ends. The DNA of the CDR3 is TGTGCCAGCAGCTTGAAGGACAGACTAACTAACTATGGCTACACCTTC. The encoded protein is CASSLKDRLTNYGYTF.

The chain employs TRBV29-1 and TRBJ2-3, with D possibly being TRBD1 (6 bases). The CDR3 loop spans 15 amino acids. Germline values: CDR1 SQVTM, CDR2 ANQGSEA. Trimming stripped 1 base from V and 0 bases from J, with 11 bases between. CDR3 nucleotides: TGCAGCGTTGAAGGAGGGGGATCTAGCACAGATACGCAGTATTTT. Translating gives CSVEGGGSSTDTQYF.

The sample holds a few counts of this clonotype. V and J are TRBV2 and TRBJ2-3, with 10 bases lining up with TRBD2. Germline V gene sequence: CDR1 SNHLY, CDR2 FYNNEI. The CDR3 is 16 residues long. The V gene end was trimmed by 3 bases and the J gene end by 1 base; junction bases not matched to a gene: 4. The CDR3: CASSDRLAGRTDTQYF. The CDR3 DNA follows: TGTGCCAGCAGTGATAGACTAGCGGGCCGCACAGATACGCAGTATTTT.

To note about this clonotype: This may be a read error: a much more frequent sequence differs by one nucleotide. The genes are TRBV12-5 and TRBJ2-1; TRBD2 agrees at 10 bases. This CDR3 comprises 17 residues. The trim removed 4 bases at V and 6 bases at J, leaving 12 bases unmatched. In germline, CDR1 is LGHNT, CDR2 FRNRAP. CDR3 in amino acids: CASGSSLGLAVCNEQFF. The CDR3, as DNA: TGTGCTAGTGGTTCATCCCTTGGACTAGCGGTATGCAATGAGCAGTTCTTC.

The V gene is TRBV27, the J gene TRBJ2-6; D might be TRBD1 (6 bases). The V gene's germline CDR1 is MNHEY and CDR2 SMNVEV (reference sequence). This CDR3 spans 15 amino acids. The V gene lost 5 bases and the J gene lost 2 bases, with 10 bases spanning the gap. In DNA, the CDR3 is TGTGCCAGCAGTGCCCCAGGGGCTGGGGCCAACGTCCTGACTTTC. It is translated as CASSAPGAGANVLTF.

The chain combines TRBV27 with TRBJ2-5, with 12 bases lining up with TRBD1. Near its end, the DNA agrees better with TRBJ2-7, so the J call may be wrong. The CDR3 covers 16 residues. Germline CDR1 and CDR2: MNHEY and SMNVEV (reference sequence). The chain's CDR3 is CASSLFRDRGRYEQYF. CDR3 DNA: TGTGCCAGCAGTTTGTTCCGGGACAGGGGGCGGTACGAGCAGTACTTC.

This clonotype came up a few times. Relative to the germline gene, one junction end is altered; a read error may explain this. The V call is TRBV5-6, the J call TRBJ2-1, with D possibly being TRBD1 (6 bases). The CDR3 sequence is 16 residues long. CDR1 and CDR2 (germline): SGHDT, YYEEEE. Written as DNA, the CDR3 is TGTGCCAGCAACTTGAACAGGGTTCATCTCCTCAATGAGCAGTTCTTC. Translated, it gives CASNLNRVHLLNEQFF. Filled out from reference TRBV5-6 and TRBJ2-1, the complete variable domain reads DAGVTQSPTHLIKTRGQQVTLRCSPKSGHDTVSWYQQALGQGPQFIFQYYEEEERQRGNFPDRFSGHQFPNYSSELNVNALLLGDSALYLCASNLNRVHLLNEQFFGPGTRLTVL.

CDR3 loop: CSVESRMNTEAFF. The CDR3 coding sequence is TGCAGCGTTGAGTCCAGGATGAACACTGAAGCTTTCTTT. The chain combines TRBV29-1 with TRBJ1-1; D is undetermined. V was clipped by 3 bases and J by 0 bases, with 8 bases between them. CDR3 length: 13 residues. Germline loops: CDR1 SQVTM, CDR2 ANQGSEA.

The CDR3 sequence: CASSPTGGNNEQYF. Written as DNA, the CDR3 is TGTGCCAGCAGTCCGACAGGGGGAAACAATGAGCAGTACTTC. The chain carries TRBV12-3 or TRBV12-4 and TRBJ2-5; the match to TRBD1 covers 9 bases. Trimming at V came to 5 bases and at J to 11 bases, leaving 12 bases not matched to a gene. The CDR3 runs to 14 residues.

Many counts were recorded for this clonotype. J is TRBJ1-1 and V is TRBV20-1; 7 nucleotides match TRBD1. Germline-derived CDR1 and CDR2 are DFQATT and SNEGSKA (reference sequence). The CDR3 totals 14 residues. V shed 2 bases, J shed 0 bases, and the junction held 3 bases outside the gene matches. In DNA, the CDR3 is TGCAGTGCTAGACGAACAGGGGTGAACACTGAAGCTTTCTTT. This sequence encodes CSARRTGVNTEAFF.

The chain couples TRBV7-2 to TRBJ1-1, with TRBD1 matching 8 bases. Per germline, CDR1 SGHTA and CDR2 FQGNSA. The CDR3 extends over 14 amino acids. The V and J ends lost 4 bases and 6 bases, in that order; junction bases with no gene match: 7. CDR3 residues: CASSWDQGAAEAFF. The CDR3 DNA is TGTGCCAGCAGCTGGGACCAGGGGGCAGCTGAAGCTTTCTTT.

The rearrangement uses TRBV12-3 or TRBV12-4 and TRBJ1-1; D uncertain. The CDR3 sequence is 12 residues long. The V end lost 4 bases, the J end lost 4 bases, and 7 bases lay between the germline ends. The CDR3 sequence is CASSSRITEAFF. DNA of the CDR3: TGTGCCAGCAGTTCACGGATCACTGAAGCTTTCTTT.

V usage is TRBV4-3 and J usage is TRBJ2-7; TRBD2 is a possible D gene (5 bases). This CDR3 spans 17 amino acids. Germline V gene sequence: CDR1 LGHNA, CDR2 YSLEER. V shed 0 bases and J shed 7 bases, with 22 bases lying between them. The chain's CDR3 is CASSQEPFGVSGNEQYF. The CDR3 DNA reads TGCGCCAGCAGCCAAGAACCCTTCGGGGTAAGCGGAAATGAGCAGTACTTC.

The chain recombines TRBV30 with TRBJ1-2; no clear D. V lost 8 bases and J 1 base, leaving 11 bases between the germline ends. Germline values: CDR1 GTSNPN, CDR2 SVGIG (reference sequence). This CDR3 has 12 amino acids. The CDR3 region is CALEGLNYGYTF. CDR3 nucleotides: TGTGCCCTGGAGGGCCTTAACTATGGCTACACCTTC.

The CDR3 DNA is TGCGCCAGCAGCCAAGATCGATCGGCCGGAATGAACACTGAAGCTTTCTTT. Translation: CASSQDRSAGMNTEAFF. The rearrangement links TRBV4-3 to TRBJ1-1; no clear D. Germline CDR1 reads LGHNA; CDR2 reads YSLEER. The CDR3 contains 17 residues. Trimming shortened V by 0 bases and J by 0 bases, and 14 bases separated the two germline ends.

The J gene is TRBJ2-5, the V gene TRBV18; the D gene could be TRBD1 or TRBD2 (5 bases each). The assigned J gene may be wrong: the sequence end matches TRBJ2-7 better. The CDR3 sequence is 15 residues long. Germline CDR1 KGHSH, CDR2 LQKENI. CDR3 DNA: TGTGCCAGCTCACCAGGGAGTACAGGAAGGAACGAGCAGTACTTC. Translation gives CASSPGSTGRNEQYF.

This clonotype was observed once. J is TRBJ2-3 and V is TRBV7-9; 9 bases match TRBD1. Per germline, CDR1 SEHNR and CDR2 FQNEAQ (reference sequence). This CDR3 is 16 amino acids long. The ends lost 5 bases at V and 2 bases at J; junction bases unmatched: 8. CDR3 protein: CASSLLGTGNTDTQYF. CDR3 in DNA: TGTGCCAGCAGCCTACTCGGGACAGGGAACACAGATACGCAGTATTTT.

This sequence joins TRBV10-3 and TRBJ2-3; 9 bases are a match to TRBD2. Looked up from germline, CDR1 is ENHRY and CDR2 is SYGVKD. V shed 0 bases, J shed 0 bases, and the junction held 1 base outside the gene matches. The CDR3 length is 16 residues. DNA for the CDR3: TGTGCCATCAGTGAGTCGGCGGGGGGGAGCACAGATACGCAGTATTTT. This sequence encodes CAISESAGGSTDTQYF.

This chain links TRBV12-3 or TRBV12-4 with TRBJ1-2; no clear D. With 3 bases removed from V and 1 base from J, the gap between germline ends came to 12 bases. The CDR3 covers 15 residues. The CDR3 DNA reads as TGTGCCAGCAGTTTGGTTTGGGAGGGTAACTATGGCTACACCTTC. Translated: CASSLVWEGNYGYTF.

The chain employs TRBV2 and TRBJ2-5; no definite D call. V was pared by 2 bases and J by 4 bases, with 11 bases between. In germline, CDR1 is SNHLY, CDR2 FYNNEI. The CDR3 contains 14 residues. The CDR3 is CASSELRLGETQYF. Written as DNA, the CDR3 is TGTGCCAGCAGTGAACTCAGGCTAGGAGAGACCCAGTACTTC.

The CDR3 nucleotides read TGTGCCAGCAGTTCCCGGGACAGGGGAACTAATGAAAAACTGTTTTTT. Amino acids: CASSSRDRGTNEKLFF. The chain is built from TRBV12-3 or TRBV12-4 and TRBJ1-4, with 10 bases matching TRBD1. Trimming at V came to 4 bases and at J to 1 base, leaving 3 bases not matched to a gene. The CDR3 length is 16 residues.

This clonotype was picked up a small number of times. The chain has TRBV5-1 and TRBJ2-5, with D possibly being TRBD1 (6 bases). CDR1 SGHRS and CDR2 YFSETQ come from the germline V gene. Trimming removed 4 bases at V and 2 bases at J, with 15 bases between. The CDR3 is 15 residues long. The CDR3: CASSNYGTLQETQYF. In DNA, the CDR3 is TGCGCCAGCAGCAACTACGGGACACTTCAAGAGACCCAGTACTTC.

This clonotype was observed a single time. This chain links TRBV12-3 or TRBV12-4 with TRBJ2-2, with TRBD1 matching 8 bases. V shed 3 bases and J 4 bases; nucleotides not matched to a gene: 1. The CDR3 contains 14 residues. Here the CDR3 reads CASSLTGVTGELFF. For the CDR3, the DNA is TGTGCCAGCAGTTTGACAGGGGTCACCGGGGAGCTGTTTTTT.

The chain links TRBV20-1 to TRBJ2-7; 9 positions agree with TRBD1. Germline CDR1 reads DFQATT; CDR2 reads SNEGSKA (reference sequence). CDR3 size: 13 residues. J lost 7 bases, V lost 5 bases, and 9 bases had no gene match. The CDR3 protein is CSAEGQGLNEQYF. For the CDR3, the DNA is TGCAGTGCTGAGGGACAGGGCCTCAATGAGCAGTACTTC.

CDR3 bases: TGCAGTGCTGCCTGGGGCTTGCATGGCTACACCTTC. The encoded protein is CSAAWGLHGYTF. The rearrangement uses TRBV20-1 and TRBJ1-2; tentative D call: TRBD1 (5 bases). The CDR3 spans 12 residues. V shed 5 bases and J shed 6 bases, with 13 bases lying between them. CDR1 and CDR2 from the germline V gene are DFQATT and SNEGSKA (reference sequence).

There are a few counts of this clonotype. CDR3 sequence: CSAPSSVGYGYTF. The DNA of the CDR3 is TGCAGTGCTCCCTCCTCGGTGGGCTATGGCTACACCTTC. The chain carries TRBV20-1 and TRBJ1-2; D is unresolved. Trimming took off 5 bases at V and 4 bases at J, with 14 bases between the two ends. This CDR3 spans 13 amino acids. Germline-derived CDR1 and CDR2 are DFQATT and SNEGSKA (reference sequence).

This chain joins TRBV20-1 and TRBJ1-1, with TRBD1 identical over 8 bases. CDR1 and CDR2 from the germline V gene are DFQATT and SNEGSKA (reference sequence). The V and J ends lost 5 bases and 6 bases, in that order; junction bases with no gene match: 8. The length of the CDR3 is 13 residues. The CDR3 loop reads CSAGTGGRPEAFF. DNA for the CDR3: TGCAGTGCTGGAACAGGGGGACGGCCTGAAGCTTTCTTT.

The chain is built from TRBV20-1 and TRBJ2-3; 9 nucleotides line up with TRBD1. The CDR3 contains 15 residues. J lost 5 bases, V lost 1 base, and 7 bases had no gene match. Germline lookup yields CDR1 DFQATT and CDR2 SNEGSKA (reference sequence). The CDR3 protein is CSARVNRGLGDTQYF. The CDR3 DNA follows: TGCAGTGCTAGAGTAAACAGGGGGCTTGGAGATACGCAGTATTTT.

The chain is built from TRBV4-3 and TRBJ1-2; no reliable D call. This CDR3 region has 14 residues. Germline loops: CDR1 LGHNA, CDR2 YSLEER. V lost 1 base and J lost 3, with 9 bases in between. The CDR3 DNA reads TGCGCCAGCAGCCAAGGGGCCCGGGACTATGGCTACACCTTC. It translates to CASSQGARDYGYTF.

A few counts support this clonotype. The V and J genes are TRBV11-2 and TRBJ2-3; D might be TRBD2 (6 bases). Deletions cut 0 bases from V and 0 bases from J, with 10 bases between. Germline V gene sequence: CDR1 SGHAT, CDR2 FQNNGV. The CDR3 is 16 amino acids. CDR3 sequence (DNA): TGTGCCAGCAGCTTAGATGTGGGGACTAGCACAGATACGCAGTATTTT. Encoded protein: CASSLDVGTSTDTQYF.